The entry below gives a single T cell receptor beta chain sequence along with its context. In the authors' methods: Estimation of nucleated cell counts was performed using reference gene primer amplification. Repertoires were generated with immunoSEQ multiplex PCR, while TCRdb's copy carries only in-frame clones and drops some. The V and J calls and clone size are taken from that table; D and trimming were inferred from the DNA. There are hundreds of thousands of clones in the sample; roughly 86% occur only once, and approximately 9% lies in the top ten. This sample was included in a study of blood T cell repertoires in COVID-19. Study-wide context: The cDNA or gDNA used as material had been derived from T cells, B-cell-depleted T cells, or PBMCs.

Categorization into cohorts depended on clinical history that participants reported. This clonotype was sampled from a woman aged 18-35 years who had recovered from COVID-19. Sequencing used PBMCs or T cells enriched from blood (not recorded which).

The CDR3 spells CASSFRGQTSTDTQYF. Written as DNA, the CDR3 is TGCGCCAGCAGCTTTAGGGGACAGACCAGCACAGATACGCAGTATTTT. V is TRBV5-1 and J is TRBJ2-3; 7 nucleotides line up with TRBD1. Looked up from germline, CDR1 is SGHRS and CDR2 is YFSETQ. V gave up 2 bases and J gave up 0 bases; unmatched junction bases: 6. The CDR3 consists of 16 residues. Full variable domain (outside the CDR3, taken from reference TRBV5-1 and TRBJ2-3): KAGVTQTPRYLIKTRGQQVTLSCSPISGHRSVSWYQQTPGQGLQFLFEYFSETQRNKGNFPGRFSGRQFSNSRSEMNVSTLELGDSALYLCASSFRGQTSTDTQYFGPGTRLTVL.